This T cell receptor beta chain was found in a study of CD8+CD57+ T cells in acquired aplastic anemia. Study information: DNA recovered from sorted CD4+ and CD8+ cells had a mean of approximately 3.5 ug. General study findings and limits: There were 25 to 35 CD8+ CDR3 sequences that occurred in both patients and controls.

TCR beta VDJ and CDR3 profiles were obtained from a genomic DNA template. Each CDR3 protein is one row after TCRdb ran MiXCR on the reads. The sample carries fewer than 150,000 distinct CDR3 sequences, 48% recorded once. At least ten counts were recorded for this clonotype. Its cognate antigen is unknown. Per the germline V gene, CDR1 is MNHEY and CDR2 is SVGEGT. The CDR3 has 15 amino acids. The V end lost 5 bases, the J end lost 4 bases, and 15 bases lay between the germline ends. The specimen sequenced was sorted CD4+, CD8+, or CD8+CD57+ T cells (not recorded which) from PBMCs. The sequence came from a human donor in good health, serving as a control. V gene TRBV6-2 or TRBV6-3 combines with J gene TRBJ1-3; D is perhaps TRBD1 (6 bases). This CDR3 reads CASSRPRQDGNTIYF. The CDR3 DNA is TGTGCCAGCAGTCGCCCTAGACAGGACGGAAACACCATATATTTT.